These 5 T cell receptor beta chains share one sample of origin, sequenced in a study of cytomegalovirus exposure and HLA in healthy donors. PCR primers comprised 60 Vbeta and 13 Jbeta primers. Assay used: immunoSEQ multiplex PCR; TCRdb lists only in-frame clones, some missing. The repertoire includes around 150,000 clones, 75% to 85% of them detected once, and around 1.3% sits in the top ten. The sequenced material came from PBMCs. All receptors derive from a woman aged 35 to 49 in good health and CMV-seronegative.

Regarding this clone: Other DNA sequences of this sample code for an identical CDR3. The CDR3 DNA reads TGTGCCAGCAGGCGTGACAGTAACTATGGCTACACCTTC. Translated: CASRRDSNYGYTF. The rearrangement links TRBV6-5 to TRBJ1-2, with D possibly being TRBD1 (5 bases). V shed 6 bases and J shed 1 base, with 9 bases lying between them. This CDR3 has 13 amino acids. Germline lookup yields CDR1 MNHEY and CDR2 SVGAGI.

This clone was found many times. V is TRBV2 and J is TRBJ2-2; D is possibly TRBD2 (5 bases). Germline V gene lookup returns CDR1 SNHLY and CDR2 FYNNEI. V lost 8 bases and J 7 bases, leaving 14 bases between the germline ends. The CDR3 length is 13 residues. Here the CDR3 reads CASAGGRNGELFF. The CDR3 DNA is TGTGCCAGCGCCGGTGGGAGAAACGGGGAGCTGTTTTTT.

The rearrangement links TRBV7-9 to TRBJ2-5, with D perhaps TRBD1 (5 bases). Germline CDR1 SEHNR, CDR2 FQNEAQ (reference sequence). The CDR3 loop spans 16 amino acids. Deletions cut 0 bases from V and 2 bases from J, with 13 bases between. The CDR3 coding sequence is TGTGCCAGCAGCTTAGCAGGGGATTCCGGGCAAGAGACCCAGTACTTC. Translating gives CASSLAGDSGQETQYF.

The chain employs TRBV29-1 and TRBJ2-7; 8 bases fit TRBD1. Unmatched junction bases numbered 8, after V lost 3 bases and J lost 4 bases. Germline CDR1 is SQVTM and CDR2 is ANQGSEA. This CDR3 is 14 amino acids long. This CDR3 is CSVEKDREGYEQYF. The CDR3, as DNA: TGCAGCGTTGAGAAGGACAGGGAAGGGTACGAGCAGTACTTC.

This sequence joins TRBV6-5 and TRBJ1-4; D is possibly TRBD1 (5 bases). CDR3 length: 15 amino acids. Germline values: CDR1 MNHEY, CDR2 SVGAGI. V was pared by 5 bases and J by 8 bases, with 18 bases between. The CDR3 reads CASSRTRQSEEKLFF. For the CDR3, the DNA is TGTGCCAGCAGTCGCACACGACAGTCCGAGGAAAAACTGTTTTTT.